The entry below gives a single T cell receptor (beta chain) sequence along with its context. Antigen unknown. The entry originates in a study of cytomegalovirus exposure and HLA in healthy donors. The study's findings and limits: Earlier findings revealed that most TCR beta V segments proved productive either about 87% or about 30% of the time.

The study ran its PCR with 60 Vbeta and 13 Jbeta primers. Generated by immunoSEQ multiplex PCR, the TCRdb table keeps only in-frame clones and is missing some. The sample yields about 150,000 clones, more than 65% seen once. The CDR3 loop spans 15 amino acids. Per the germline V gene, CDR1 is MNHEY and CDR2 is SVGAGI. Trimming removed 0 bases from V and 3 bases from J; junction bases left unmatched: 2. This receptor was obtained from a man aged 30 to 45 in good health and CMV-seropositive. The V and J genes are TRBV6-5 and TRBJ2-1, with TRBD2 matching 7 bases. Sequencing was carried out using PBMCs. The CDR3 coding sequence is TGTGCCAGCAGTTACTCCCTAGCGGACTACAATGAGCAGTTCTTC. It translates to CASSYSLADYNEQFF.